These T cell receptor beta chains were read from a single sample in a study of glioma-infiltrating T cells. TCRdb reprocessed the multiplex PCR reads via MiXCR and lists one record per CDR3 protein. The data hold about 410,000 distinct CDR3 sequences, with 41% observed a single time. The sample comprised glioma tissue, nonneoplastic brain tissue, or PBMCs (not recorded which). The receptors derive from a human donor with low-grade glioma or glioblastoma, undergoing nonglioma brain surgery, or in good health (not recorded which). Both conserved end residues are part of each CDR3. D genes are given only for firm matches. The size field is filled for only some rows; it gives once, few, many or a size class.

D gene	V gene	J gene	clone size	CDR3 DNA	CDR3 protein
TRBD2	TRBV28	TRBJ2-1	few	TGTGCCAGCAGTCCCCGGACTAGCGGCACTCTCGGGTCCTACAATGAGCAGTTCTTC	CASSPRTSGTLGSYNEQFF
-	TRBV27	TRBJ1-1	-	TGTGCCAGCAGTACCAACGGGCCAAACGCTGAAGCTTTCTTT	CASSTNGPNAEAFF
TRBD1	TRBV7-9	TRBJ1-1	-	TGTGCCAGCGCTGATTCGGACAGGGTTACTGAAGCTTTCTTT	CASADSDRVTEAFF
TRBD1	TRBV20-1	TRBJ1-2	many	TGCAGTGCTACGGGGGACAGGGATTTTGGCTACACCTTC	CSATGDRDFGYTF
-	TRBV5-4	TRBJ2-1	-	TGTGCCAGCAGCCCCAGACAGTACAATGAGCAGTTCTTC	CASSPRQYNEQFF
-	TRBV28	TRBJ2-4	-	TGTGCCAGCAGTCGGTCGGCTGCCAAAAACATTCAGTACTTC	CASSRSAAKNIQYF
-	TRBV18	TRBJ2-1	-	TGTGCCAGCTCACCAACCGGGAGTCGCTACAATGAGCAGTTCTTC	CASSPTGSRYNEQFF
-	TRBV28	TRBJ1-5	-	TGTGCCAGCAGTCCGGAGACGGATTATAGCAATCAGCCCCAGCATTTT	CASSPETDYSNQPQHF
-	TRBV6-2/TRBV6-3	TRBJ1-1	many	TGTGCCAGCAGTTACACCGATGGGAACCTATTTTTAGAGACTGAAGCTTTCTTT	CASSYTDGNLFLETEAFF
-	TRBV6-5	TRBJ2-5	many	TGTGCCAGCAGTTACGGGCATAATCAAGAGACCCAGTACTTC	CASSYGHNQETQYF
TRBD1	TRBV2	TRBJ2-5	few	TGTGCCAGCAGTGACAGGGGGCAAGAGACCCAGTACTTC	CASSDRGQETQYF
-	TRBV19	TRBJ1-3	many	TGTGCCAGTAGTCTGGGACGGCTCATCTCTGGAAACACCATATATTTT	CASSLGRLISGNTIYF
-	TRBV14	TRBJ1-1	few	TGTGCCAGCAGCCAAGTAGCGGGGGCGAACACTGAAGCTTTCTTT	CASSQVAGANTEAFF
TRBD1	TRBV7-2	TRBJ2-7	-	TGTGCCAGCAGCCGCCGGGACAGGGCCCTCTACGAGCAGTACTTC	CASSRRDRALYEQYF
-	TRBV28	TRBJ1-2	few	TGTGCCAGCAGGGGGACGGCGGGTCTCTATGGCTACACCTTC	CASRGTAGLYGYTF
TRBD2	TRBV11-2	TRBJ2-5	-	TGTGCCAGCAGCTTAGGTCTAGCGGGAGGCTCGGGAGAGACCCAGTACTTC	CASSLGLAGGSGETQYF
TRBD2	TRBV4-3	TRBJ2-7	many	TGCGCCAGCAGCCAAGATGCCACTAGCGGGAGGGAGCAGTACTTC	CASSQDATSGREQYF
-	TRBV7-2	TRBJ1-1	many	TGTGCCAGCAGCCCAGTCTCGGGAACGACGGCTTTCTTT	CASSPVSGTTAFF
TRBD1	TRBV20-1	TRBJ2-7	few	TGCAGTGGTATAAGACAGGGGGTCTACGAGCAGTACTTC	CSGIRQGVYEQYF
TRBD2	TRBV4-3	TRBJ2-1	-	TGCGCCAGCAGCCAAGTAGCGGGGAATGAGCAGTTCTTC	CASSQVAGNEQFF
-	TRBV20-1	TRBJ2-5	-	TGCAGTGCTAGTGGAGCCACCGAAGAGACCCAGTACTTC	CSASGATEETQYF
TRBD2	TRBV20-1	TRBJ2-1	-	TGCAGTGCCCCGACTAGCGGGCCTTACAGTGAGCAGTTCTTC	CSAPTSGPYSEQFF
TRBD2	TRBV20-1	TRBJ2-7	few	TGCAGTGCTCCCGAGACTAGCGGGAGATACGAGCAGTACTTC	CSAPETSGRYEQYF
-	TRBV6-2/TRBV6-3	TRBJ2-5	many	TGTGCCAGCAGTTTCCTTGCCCAACGGCCGGATCAAGAGACCCAGTACTTC	CASSFLAQRPDQETQYF
TRBD2	TRBV14	TRBJ2-7	few	TGTGCCAGCAGCCAGGGGGGGATTTACGAGCAGTACTTC	CASSQGGIYEQYF
-	TRBV29-1	TRBJ2-3	-	TGCAGCGTTGACTGGGCAAGCACAGATACGCAGTATTTT	CSVDWASTDTQYF
-	TRBV4-1	TRBJ2-6	-	TGCGCCAGCAGCCGACACATTTCCTCTGGGGCCAACGTCCTGACTTTC	CASSRHISSGANVLTF
-	TRBV2	TRBJ2-5	-	TGTGCCAGCAGTGAACCCCGACAGAGCCCGGGAGAGACCCAGTACTTC	CASSEPRQSPGETQYF
-	TRBV7-2	TRBJ2-3	-	TGTGCCAGCAGCTTATTTGGGAATCCCGGCACAGATACGCAGTATTTT	CASSLFGNPGTDTQYF
-	TRBV4-2	TRBJ2-7	once	TGTGCCAGCAGCCAAGCTAGTGAGTTGGGCGAGCAGTACTTC	CASSQASELGEQYF
-	TRBV28	TRBJ1-1	many	TGTGCCACCAGAGGGGTGGACACTGAAGCTTTCTTT	CATRGVDTEAFF
-	TRBV28	TRBJ2-3	-	TGTGCCAGCAGTTACGTTACAGGTACGCAGTGTTTT	CASSYVTGTQCF
TRBD2	TRBV6-6	TRBJ2-7	few	TGTGCCAGCAGTTACGGGCTAGCGGGAGGACATCCCTACGAGCAGTACTTC	CASSYGLAGGHPYEQYF
-	TRBV27	TRBJ2-3	many	TGTGCCAGCAGTTTATATCCGGCTCTCGATACGCAGTATTTT	CASSLYPALDTQYF
-	TRBV20-1	TRBJ2-3	few	TGCAGTGCTAGGGTACAGACTAGCACAGATACGCAGTATTTT	CSARVQTSTDTQYF
TRBD2	TRBV6-2/TRBV6-3	TRBJ2-7	many	TGTGCCAGCAGTTTTCTAGCGGGAGAATACGAGCAGTACTTC	CASSFLAGEYEQYF
-	TRBV7-2	TRBJ1-2	-	TGTGCCAGCAGCTCCCAGGGCGACTATAACTACACCTTC	CASSSQGDYNYTF
-	TRBV28	TRBJ1-2	many	TGTGCCAGCAGGCCCCATCAGTTCTATGGCTACACCTTC	CASRPHQFYGYTF
TRBD2	TRBV20-1	TRBJ2-1	few	TGCAGTGCTATAACTAGCGGGAGTCTCCATGAGCAGTTCTTC	CSAITSGSLHEQFF
-	TRBV5-4	TRBJ1-5	-	TGTGCCAGCAGCTCAGAGGTGGGGGTCAATCAGCCCCAGCATTTT	CASSSEVGVNQPQHF
TRBD1	TRBV6-1	TRBJ1-3	-	TGTGCCAGCAGTTTCGGGACAGTGGGAAACACCATATATTTT	CASSFGTVGNTIYF
-	TRBV4-1	TRBJ1-4	few	TGCGCCAGCAGCCCCTCGGCGGGGGCAACTAATGAAAAACTGTTTTTT	CASSPSAGATNEKLFF
-	TRBV6-2/TRBV6-3	TRBJ1-2	few	TGTGCCATCAGTGGCGGAGGGCCGGGTCGCTACACCTTC	CAISGGGPGRYTF
-	TRBV5-4	TRBJ2-2	-	TGTGCCAGCAACATGAACACCGGGGAGCTGTTTTTT	CASNMNTGELFF
-	TRBV5-4	TRBJ2-1	-	TGTGCCAGCAGCTTGGCGTCAGGCAACGAGCAGTTCTTC	CASSLASGNEQFF
-	TRBV10-3	TRBJ2-7	few	TGTGCCATCAGTGACAGGGTAGTTGCCGAGCAGTACTTC	CAISDRVVAEQYF
-	TRBV20-1	TRBJ1-5	many	TGCAGTGCTAGAAGGTTCCGCGATCAGCCCCAGCATTTT	CSARRFRDQPQHF
-	TRBV4-3	TRBJ2-5	-	TGCGCCAGCAGCCAAGATGATAGTGAAGAGACCCAGTACTTC	CASSQDDSEETQYF
-	TRBV7-9	TRBJ1-1	many	TGTGCCAGCAGCTTGACAGGACACATGAACACTGAAGCTTTCTTT	CASSLTGHMNTEAFF
-	TRBV7-9	TRBJ1-1	few	TGTGCCAGCAGCTTAAGAGGCCCCGGGCCCTATGGCACTGAAGCTTTCTTT	CASSLRGPGPYGTEAFF
-	TRBV20-1	TRBJ2-7	-	TGCAGTGCCCCTACCACTAGCCCACCCTACGAGCAGTACTTC	CSAPTTSPPYEQYF
-	TRBV11-2	TRBJ2-5	-	TGTGCCAGCAGCCATAACCACCAAGAGACCCAGTACTTC	CASSHNHQETQYF
TRBD1	TRBV27	TRBJ2-3	-	TGTGCCAGCAGTCGACTCCCGGACAGGCCAAATACGCAGTATTTT	CASSRLPDRPNTQYF
TRBD1	TRBV6-1	TRBJ1-2	many	TGTGCCAGCAGCTACGACAGGGCGATCGGCTACACCTTC	CASSYDRAIGYTF
-	TRBV7-2	TRBJ2-1	-	TGTGCCAGCAGCCCCAAAGCGGGTCCCCTCTACAATGAGCAGTTCTTC	CASSPKAGPLYNEQFF
TRBD1	TRBV29-1	TRBJ2-3	few	TGCAGCGTTCTCGGGGGACAGGGAGTCCCAGATACGCAGTATTTT	CSVLGGQGVPDTQYF